This T cell receptor beta chain stems from a study of T-cell reconstitution after alpha-beta-depleted transplantation in children. For TCRbeta, the library was prepared with unique molecular identifiers. From the PCR reads, TCRdb called clonotypes with MiXCR, one entry per CDR3 protein. This table has around 300,000 distinct CDR3 sequences, 9.5% to 13% appearing once. A remark on this clonotype: The antigen is not known.

The V segment lost 2 bases and the J segment 0 bases; nucleotides outside the gene matches: 10. The CDR3 spans 21 residues. The germline CDR1 and CDR2 sequences are SGHTA and FQGNSA. Study results and caveats: About two months after transplant, alpha-beta T cells reportedly came from several hundred expanded graft clones. Once a year had passed after transplant, T-cell counts and diversity came mostly from newly produced T cells.

Sequenced here: peripheral blood, sampled 180 days after TCRalphabeta/CD19-depleted stem cell transplant. The source is a male patient between 2 and 10 years old who had a stem cell transplant for chronic granulomatous disease, so the T cells may come from the graft donor. This chain connects TRBV7-2 to TRBJ2-1; 16 positions agree with TRBD2. CDR3 in amino acids: CASSLFPPGLAGGFSYNEQFF. The CDR3, as DNA: TGTGCCAGCAGCTTATTCCCCCCGGGACTAGCGGGAGGGTTCTCCTACAATGAGCAGTTCTTC.